The 12 T cell receptor beta chains listed next were all sequenced from one sample in a study of T cell responses to AZD1222 COVID-19 vaccine. Data came from immunoSEQ multiplex PCR; TCRdb stores just in-frame clones and leaves some out. Here the sample spans some 86,000 clones, over 75% being singletons. Source: peripheral blood, taken on day 0 of AZD1222 vaccination. These receptor sequences come from an adult in good health.

This clone was counted a few times. This chain links TRBV30 with TRBJ1-1; D unresolved. V was clipped by 5 bases and J by 1 base, with 17 bases between them. From germline, CDR1 is GTSNPN and CDR2 SVGIG (reference sequence). This CDR3 region has 15 residues. The CDR3 here is CAWRSISLGNTEAFF. The CDR3 nucleotides read TGTGCCTGGCGATCCATATCATTGGGGAACACTGAAGCTTTCTTT.

There are a few counts of this clone. This chain joins TRBV7-9 and TRBJ2-3; tentatively, D is TRBD1 or TRBD2 (6 bases each). The CDR3 spans 14 residues. CDR1 is SEHNR, CDR2 FQNEAQ, per germline (reference sequence). Trimming removed 2 bases from V and 4 bases from J, with 10 bases in between. The CDR3 here is CASSLIGGSDTQYF. DNA of the CDR3: TGTGCCAGCAGCTTAATCGGGGGCTCAGATACGCAGTATTTT.

This clone has just a few counts. The V gene is TRBV3-1 (or the pseudogene TRBV3-2), the J gene TRBJ2-7; possible D gene TRBD2, 6 bases. There are 13 residues in the CDR3. The V end was cut by 1 base, the J end by 4 bases, with 8 bases between. Germline CDR1 and CDR2: LGHDT and YNNKEL (reference sequence). The chain's CDR3 is CASSQVGGYEQYF. The CDR3 DNA follows: TGTGCCAGCAGCCAAGTGGGGGGATACGAGCAGTACTTC.

The CDR3 region is CASSLQVSGNTIYF. For the CDR3, the DNA is TGTGCCAGCAGCCTCCAGGTCTCTGGAAACACCATATATTTT. The genes are TRBV13 and TRBJ1-3; no clear D. The germline V and J ends were trimmed by 5 bases and 0 bases, with 8 bases remaining between them. The length of the CDR3 is 14 residues. In germline, CDR1 is PRHDT, CDR2 FYEKMQ (reference sequence).

Ten or more counts support this clone. The rearrangement links TRBV10-3 to TRBJ1-2, with D unresolved. Looked up from germline, CDR1 is ENHRY and CDR2 is SYGVKD. V lost 3 bases and J 6 bases, leaving 8 bases between the germline ends. The CDR3 spans 12 residues. The CDR3 here is CAISESTNGYTF. CDR3 nucleotides: TGTGCCATCAGTGAATCCACTAATGGCTACACCTTC.

This clone is labeled medium-sized. The rearrangement uses TRBV6-5 and TRBJ1-1; TRBD1 matches at 8 bases. Germline V gives CDR1 MNHEY, CDR2 SVGAGI. J was trimmed by 1 base and V by 2 bases; bases with no gene match: 0. This CDR3 is 14 amino acids long. The CDR3 loop reads CASSYGQGNTEAFF. CDR3 DNA: TGTGCCAGCAGTTACGGACAGGGGAACACTGAAGCTTTCTTT.

The genes are TRBV15 and TRBJ1-2; unclear D gene. Germline loops: CDR1 LNHNV, CDR2 YYDKDF (reference sequence). The CDR3 has 13 residues. Trimming took off 3 bases at V and 4 bases at J, with 9 bases between the two ends. CDR3 coding DNA: TGTGCCACCAGCAGGGACGGCGTCTATGGCTACACCTTC. Its protein is CATSRDGVYGYTF.

This clone was detected only a few times. This sequence joins TRBV7-9 and TRBJ2-2; D gene uncertain. CDR1 and CDR2 from the germline V gene are SEHNR and FQNEAQ (reference sequence). The CDR3 covers 18 residues. The V end lost 5 bases, the J end lost 0 bases, and 19 bases lay between the germline ends. CDR3 DNA sequence: TGTGCCAGCAGCCGCATAGGTTTACAGAGAGCGAACACCGGGGAGCTGTTTTTT. It is translated as CASSRIGLQRANTGELFF.

In this sample, this clone turned up a few times. This chain uses TRBV7-2 with TRBJ1-2; D gene uncertain. The CDR3 is 14 residues long. The V and J ends lost 5 bases and 2 bases respectively, with 12 bases between them. The germline V gene encodes CDR1 SGHTA and CDR2 FQGNSA. CDR3: CASSASPTNYGYTF. As DNA, the CDR3 is TGTGCCAGCAGCGCATCTCCAACCAACTATGGCTACACCTTC. Full variable domain (remainder filled in from reference TRBV7-2 and TRBJ1-2): GAGVSQSPSNKVTEKGKDVELRCDPISGHTALYWYRQSLGQGLEFLIYFQGNSAPDKSGLPSDRFSAERTGGSVSTLTIQRTQQEDSAVYLCASSASPTNYGYTFGSGTRLTVV.

This clone was observed a handful of times. CDR3 sequence (DNA): TGTGCCAGTAGTAGTTCCGGGGCCAATCAGCCCCAGCATTTT. It is translated as CASSSSGANQPQHF. The chain has TRBV19 and TRBJ1-5; D perhaps matches TRBD1 (5 bases). V lost 4 bases to trimming and J lost 3 bases, with 10 bases between them. Germline values: CDR1 LNHDA, CDR2 SQIVND (reference sequence). This CDR3 has 14 residues.

This chain joins TRBV5-5 and TRBJ1-5; TRBD1 matches 7 bases. Per germline, CDR1 SGHKS and CDR2 YYEKEE (reference sequence). After removal of 4 bases from V and 4 bases from J, the junction contained 5 bases not matched to a gene. The CDR3 is 14 residues long. CDR3 nucleotide sequence: TGTGCCAGCAGCGGGGGACAGCTAAATCAGCCCCAGCATTTT. Translating gives CASSGGQLNQPQHF.

The genes are TRBV5-1 and TRBJ2-7; 7 bases are shared with TRBD2. V lost 4 bases to trimming and J lost 6 bases; unmatched junction nucleotides: 7. Germline V gives CDR1 SGHRS, CDR2 YFSETQ. The CDR3 is 13 residues long. This CDR3 is CASSRGTTAEQYF. DNA of the CDR3: TGCGCCAGCAGCCGAGGGACTACCGCCGAGCAGTACTTC.